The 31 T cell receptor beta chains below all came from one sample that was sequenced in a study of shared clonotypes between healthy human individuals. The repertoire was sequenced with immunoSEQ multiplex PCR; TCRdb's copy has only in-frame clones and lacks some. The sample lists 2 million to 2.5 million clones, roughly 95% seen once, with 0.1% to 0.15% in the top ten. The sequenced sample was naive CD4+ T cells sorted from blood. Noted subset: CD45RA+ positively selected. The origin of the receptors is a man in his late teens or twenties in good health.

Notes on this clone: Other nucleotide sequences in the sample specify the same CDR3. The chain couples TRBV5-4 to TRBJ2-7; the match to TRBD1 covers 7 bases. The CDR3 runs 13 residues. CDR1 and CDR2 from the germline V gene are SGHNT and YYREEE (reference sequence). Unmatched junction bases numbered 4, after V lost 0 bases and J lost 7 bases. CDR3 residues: CASSLGQGREQYF. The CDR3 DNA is TGTGCCAGCAGCTTGGGACAGGGTCGGGAGCAGTACTTC.

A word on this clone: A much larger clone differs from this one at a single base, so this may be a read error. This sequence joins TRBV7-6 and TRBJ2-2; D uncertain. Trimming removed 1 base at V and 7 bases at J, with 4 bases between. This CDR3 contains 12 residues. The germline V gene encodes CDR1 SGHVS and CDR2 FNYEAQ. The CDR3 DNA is TGTGCCAGCAGCTTAGGGCTCGGGGAGCTGTTTTTT. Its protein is CASSLGLGELFF. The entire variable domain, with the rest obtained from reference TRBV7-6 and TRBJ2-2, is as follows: GAGVSQSPRYKVTKRGQDVALRCDPISGHVSLYWYRQALGQGPEFLTYFNYEAQQDKSGLPNDRFSAERPEGSISTLTIQRTEQRDSAMYRCASSLGLGELFFGEGSRLTVL.

Here the CDR3 reads CASLAIGPNTEAFF. CDR3 in DNA: TGTGCCAGCCTAGCTATAGGACCGAACACTGAAGCTTTCTTT. The J gene is TRBJ1-1, the V gene TRBV19; D is unresolved. With 9 bases removed from V and 1 base from J, the gap between germline ends came to 15 bases. Germline V gene lookup returns CDR1 LNHDA and CDR2 SQIVND (reference sequence). The CDR3 totals 14 residues.

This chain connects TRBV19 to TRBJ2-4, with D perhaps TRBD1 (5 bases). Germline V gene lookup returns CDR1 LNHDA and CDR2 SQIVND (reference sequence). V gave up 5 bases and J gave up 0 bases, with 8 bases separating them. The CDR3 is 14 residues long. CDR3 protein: CASSPTVAKNIQYF. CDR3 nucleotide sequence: TGTGCCAGTAGTCCGACAGTAGCCAAAAACATTCAGTACTTC.

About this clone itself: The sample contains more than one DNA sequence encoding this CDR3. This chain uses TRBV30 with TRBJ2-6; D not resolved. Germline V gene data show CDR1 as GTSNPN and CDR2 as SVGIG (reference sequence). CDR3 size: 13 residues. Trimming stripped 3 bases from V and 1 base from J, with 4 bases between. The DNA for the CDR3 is TGTGCCTGGAGGATTTCTGGGGCCAACGTCCTGACTTTC. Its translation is CAWRISGANVLTF.

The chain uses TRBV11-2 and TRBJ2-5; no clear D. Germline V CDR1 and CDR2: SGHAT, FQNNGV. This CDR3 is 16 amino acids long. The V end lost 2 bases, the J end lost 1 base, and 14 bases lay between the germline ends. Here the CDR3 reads CASSLQGWGRQETQYF. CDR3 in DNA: TGTGCCAGCAGCTTACAAGGGTGGGGTCGCCAAGAGACCCAGTACTTC.

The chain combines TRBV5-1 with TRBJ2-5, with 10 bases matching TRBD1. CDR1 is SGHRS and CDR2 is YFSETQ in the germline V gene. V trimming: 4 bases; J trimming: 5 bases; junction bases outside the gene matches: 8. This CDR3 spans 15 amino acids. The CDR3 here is CASSQGQGLLETQYF. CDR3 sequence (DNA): TGCGCCAGCAGCCAGGGACAGGGGCTGTTGGAGACCCAGTACTTC.

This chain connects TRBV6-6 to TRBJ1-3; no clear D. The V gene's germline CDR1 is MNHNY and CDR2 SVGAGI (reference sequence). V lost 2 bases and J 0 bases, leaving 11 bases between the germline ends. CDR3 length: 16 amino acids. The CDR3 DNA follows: TGTGCCAGCAGTTACGTTGTCCTCTACTCTGGAAACACCATATATTTT. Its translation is CASSYVVLYSGNTIYF.

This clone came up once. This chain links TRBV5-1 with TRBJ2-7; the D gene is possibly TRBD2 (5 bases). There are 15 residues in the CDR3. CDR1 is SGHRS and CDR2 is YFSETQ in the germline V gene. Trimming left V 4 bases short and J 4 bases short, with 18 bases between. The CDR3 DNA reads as TGCGCCAGCAGCCAACTCCAAGGCGGGCATTACGAGCAGTACTTC. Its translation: CASSQLQGGHYEQYF.

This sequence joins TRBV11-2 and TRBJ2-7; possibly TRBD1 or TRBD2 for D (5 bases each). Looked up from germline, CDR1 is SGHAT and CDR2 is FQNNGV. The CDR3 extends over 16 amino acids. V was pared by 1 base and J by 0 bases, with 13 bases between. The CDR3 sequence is CASSLVAQGASYEQYF. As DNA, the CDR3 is TGTGCCAGCAGCTTAGTTGCGCAGGGAGCCTCCTACGAGCAGTACTTC.

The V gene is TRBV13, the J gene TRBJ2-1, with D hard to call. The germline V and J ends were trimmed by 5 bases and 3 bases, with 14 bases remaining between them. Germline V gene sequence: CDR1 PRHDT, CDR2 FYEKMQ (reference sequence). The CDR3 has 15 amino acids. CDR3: CASSAQPQLYNEQFF. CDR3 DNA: TGTGCCAGCAGCGCTCAGCCTCAACTCTACAATGAGCAGTTCTTC.

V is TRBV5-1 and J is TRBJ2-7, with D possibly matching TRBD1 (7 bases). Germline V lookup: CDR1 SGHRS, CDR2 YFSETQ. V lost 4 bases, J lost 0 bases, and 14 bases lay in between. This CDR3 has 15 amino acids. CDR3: CASSAGQLFSYEQYF. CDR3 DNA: TGCGCCAGCAGCGCGGGACAGCTATTCTCCTACGAGCAGTACTTC.

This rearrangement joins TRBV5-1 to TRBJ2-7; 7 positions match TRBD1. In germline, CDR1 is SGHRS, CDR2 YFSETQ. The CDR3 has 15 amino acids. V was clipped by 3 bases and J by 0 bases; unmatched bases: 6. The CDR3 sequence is CASSYTGVSSYEQYF. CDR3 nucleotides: TGCGCCAGCAGCTACACAGGGGTCAGCTCCTACGAGCAGTACTTC.

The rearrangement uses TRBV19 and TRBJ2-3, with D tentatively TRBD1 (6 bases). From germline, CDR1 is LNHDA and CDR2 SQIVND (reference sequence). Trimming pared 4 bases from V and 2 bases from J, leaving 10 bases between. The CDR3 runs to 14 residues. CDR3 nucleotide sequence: TGTGCCAGTAGTACCACAGGGTCCACAGATACGCAGTATTTT. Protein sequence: CASSTTGSTDTQYF.

This chain's CDR3 is CASSRGQGGSGNTIYF. Written as DNA, the CDR3 is TGTGCCAGCAGCCGGGGACAGGGTGGATCTGGAAACACCATATATTTT. The chain has TRBV5-4 and TRBJ1-3; 9 nucleotides agree with TRBD1. The CDR3 is 16 amino acids. The germline CDR1 and CDR2 sequences are SGHNT and YYREEE (reference sequence). The V and J ends lost 4 bases and 1 base, in that order; junction bases with no gene match: 6.

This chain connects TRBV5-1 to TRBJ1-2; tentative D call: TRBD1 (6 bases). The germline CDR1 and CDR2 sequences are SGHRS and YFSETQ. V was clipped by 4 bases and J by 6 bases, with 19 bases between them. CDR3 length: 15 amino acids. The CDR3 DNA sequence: TGCGCCAGCAGCCCCGGAGTTGCAGGGGTGGATGGCTACACCTTC. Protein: CASSPGVAGVDGYTF.

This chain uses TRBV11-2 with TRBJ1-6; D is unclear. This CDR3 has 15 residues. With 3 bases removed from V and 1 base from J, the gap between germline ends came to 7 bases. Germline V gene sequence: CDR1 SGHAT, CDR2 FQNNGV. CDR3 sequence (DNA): TGTGCCAGCAGCTTCGAAAGGTCCTATAATTCACCCCTCCACTTT. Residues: CASSFERSYNSPLHF.

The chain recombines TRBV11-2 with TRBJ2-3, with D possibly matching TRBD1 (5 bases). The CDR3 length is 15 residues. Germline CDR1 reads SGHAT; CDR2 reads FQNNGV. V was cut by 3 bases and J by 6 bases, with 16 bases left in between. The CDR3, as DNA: TGTGCCAGCAGCTTGGGGCAAATCTTTTCTGATACGCAGTATTTT. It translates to CASSLGQIFSDTQYF.

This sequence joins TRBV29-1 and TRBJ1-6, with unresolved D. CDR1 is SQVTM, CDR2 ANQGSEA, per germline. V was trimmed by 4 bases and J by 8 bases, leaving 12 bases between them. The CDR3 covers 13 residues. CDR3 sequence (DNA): TGCAGCGTTGTTGAGACTGCCGATTCACCCCTCCACTTT. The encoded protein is CSVVETADSPLHF. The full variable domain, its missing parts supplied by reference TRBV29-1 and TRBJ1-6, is SAVISQKPSRDICQRGTSLTIQCQVDSQVTMMFWYRQQPGQSLTLIATANQGSEATYESGFVIDKFPISRPNLTFSTLTVSNMSPEDSSIYLCSVVETADSPLHFGNGTRLTVT.

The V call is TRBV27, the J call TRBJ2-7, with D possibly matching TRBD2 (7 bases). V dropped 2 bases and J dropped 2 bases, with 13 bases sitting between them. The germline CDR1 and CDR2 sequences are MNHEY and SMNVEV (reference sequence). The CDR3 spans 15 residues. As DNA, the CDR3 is TGTGCCAGCAGTTTAAGGGGGGGGTCTCCCTACGAGCAGTACTTC. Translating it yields CASSLRGGSPYEQYF.

CDR3 loop: CAWSVLAEKLFF. The CDR3 nucleotides read TGTGCCTGGAGTGTACTTGCCGAAAAACTGTTTTTT. This sequence joins TRBV30 and TRBJ1-4; D unresolved. The CDR3 loop spans 12 amino acids. Trimming removed 0 bases from V and 8 bases from J, with 7 bases in between. The germline CDR1 and CDR2 sequences are GTSNPN and SVGIG (reference sequence).

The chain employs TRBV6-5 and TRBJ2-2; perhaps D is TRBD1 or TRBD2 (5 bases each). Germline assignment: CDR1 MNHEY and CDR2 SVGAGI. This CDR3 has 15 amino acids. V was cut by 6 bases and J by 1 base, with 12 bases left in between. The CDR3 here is CASREDTLNTGELFF. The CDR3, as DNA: TGTGCCAGCAGGGAGGACACCTTGAACACCGGGGAGCTGTTTTTT.

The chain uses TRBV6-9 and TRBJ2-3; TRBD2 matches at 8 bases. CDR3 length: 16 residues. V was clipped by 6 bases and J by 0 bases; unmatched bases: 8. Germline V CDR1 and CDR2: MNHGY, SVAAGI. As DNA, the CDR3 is TGTGCCAGCAGGCTACTAGCGGAACTTAGCACAGATACGCAGTATTTT. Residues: CASRLLAELSTDTQYF.

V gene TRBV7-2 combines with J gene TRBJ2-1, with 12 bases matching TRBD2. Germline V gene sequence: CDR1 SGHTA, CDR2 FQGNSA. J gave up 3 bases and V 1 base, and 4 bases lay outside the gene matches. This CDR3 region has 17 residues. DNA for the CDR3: TGTGCCAGCAGCTTAGAGACTAGCGGGAGTTTCTACAATGAGCAGTTCTTC. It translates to CASSLETSGSFYNEQFF.

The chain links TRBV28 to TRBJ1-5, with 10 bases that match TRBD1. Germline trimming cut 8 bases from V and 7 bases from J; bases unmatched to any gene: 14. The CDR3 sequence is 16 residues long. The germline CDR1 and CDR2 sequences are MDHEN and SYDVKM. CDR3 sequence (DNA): TGTGCCAGCCCGGTCCCGGGACAGGGGTCGTGGCAGCCCCAGCATTTT. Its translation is CASPVPGQGSWQPQHF.

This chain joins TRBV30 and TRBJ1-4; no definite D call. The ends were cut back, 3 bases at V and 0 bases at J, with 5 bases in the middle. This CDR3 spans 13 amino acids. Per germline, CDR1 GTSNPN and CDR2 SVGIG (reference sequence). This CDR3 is CAWRLSTNEKLFF. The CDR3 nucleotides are TGTGCCTGGAGACTGTCAACTAATGAAAAACTGTTTTTT.

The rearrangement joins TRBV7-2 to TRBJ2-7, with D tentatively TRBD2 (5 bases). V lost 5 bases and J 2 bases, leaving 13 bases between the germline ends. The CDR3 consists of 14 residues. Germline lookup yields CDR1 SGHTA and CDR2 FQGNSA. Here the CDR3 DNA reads TGTGCCAGCAGCCCCGAGGGTGGGACCTACGAGCAGTACTTC. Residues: CASSPEGGTYEQYF.

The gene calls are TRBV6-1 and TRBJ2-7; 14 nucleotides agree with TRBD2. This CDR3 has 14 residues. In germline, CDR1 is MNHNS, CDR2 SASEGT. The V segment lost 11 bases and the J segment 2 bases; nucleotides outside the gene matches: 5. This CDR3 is CACSTSGGAYEQYF. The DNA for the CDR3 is TGTGCCTGCTCGACTAGCGGGGGGGCCTACGAGCAGTACTTC.

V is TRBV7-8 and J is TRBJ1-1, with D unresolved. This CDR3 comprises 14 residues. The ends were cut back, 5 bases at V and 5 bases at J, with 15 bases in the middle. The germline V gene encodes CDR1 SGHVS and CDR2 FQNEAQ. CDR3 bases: TGTGCCAGCAGCGGTCCCTACAGTCGAACTGAAGCTTTCTTT. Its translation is CASSGPYSRTEAFF.

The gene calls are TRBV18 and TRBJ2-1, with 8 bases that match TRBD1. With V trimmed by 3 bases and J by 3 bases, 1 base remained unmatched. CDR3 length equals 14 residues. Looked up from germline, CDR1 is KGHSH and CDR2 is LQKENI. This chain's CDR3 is CASSPDRGYNEQFF. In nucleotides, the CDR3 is TGTGCCAGCTCACCCGACAGGGGCTACAATGAGCAGTTCTTC. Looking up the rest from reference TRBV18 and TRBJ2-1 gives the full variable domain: NAGVMQNPRHLVRRRGQEARLRCSPMKGHSHVYWYRQLPEEGLKFMVYLQKENIIDESGMPKERFSAEFPKEGPSILRIQQVVRGDSAAYFCASSPDRGYNEQFFGPGTRLTVL.

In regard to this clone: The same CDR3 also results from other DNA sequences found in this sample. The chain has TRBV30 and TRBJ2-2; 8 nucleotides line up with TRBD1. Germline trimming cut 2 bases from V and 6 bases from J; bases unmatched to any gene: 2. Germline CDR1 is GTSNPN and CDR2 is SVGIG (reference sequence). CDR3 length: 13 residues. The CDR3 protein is CAWSPGGPGELFF. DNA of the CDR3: TGTGCCTGGAGTCCAGGGGGCCCCGGGGAGCTGTTTTTT. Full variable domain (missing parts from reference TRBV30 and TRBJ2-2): SQTIHQWPATLVQPVGSPLSLECTVEGTSNPNLYWYRQAAGRGLQLLFYSVGIGQISSEVPQNLSASRPQDRQFILSSKKLLLSDSGFYLCAWSPGGPGELFFGEGSRLTVL.